This TCR beta chain was profiled in a study of neurological immune-mediated disorders. The CDR3 has 13 residues. CDR1 and CDR2 from the germline V gene are SGHRS and YFSETQ. Trimming cost V 5 bases and J 7 bases, with 16 bases left between them. With 10-nucleotide random UMIs included, cDNA was synthesized by 5'RACE. TCRdb re-analysed the 5' RACE reads in MiXCR, keeping a single row per CDR3 protein. The repertoire consists of tens of thousands of distinct CDR3 sequences, with 3% to 4% occurring once and the leading ten covering around 3.8%. This clonotype was recorded at least ten times. What it binds is unknown. Findings and limits, study-wide: None of the features examined (clinical or MRI) was associated with the multiple sclerosis repertoire cluster. The level of TCR clonal expansion was highest in patients with HTLV-1-associated myelopathy and lowest in multiple sclerosis, where it fell below the level seen in healthy controls.

The sequenced sample consisted of PBMCs. This sequence joins TRBV5-1 and TRBJ2-7; the D gene is possibly TRBD1 (5 bases). This clonotype was sampled from a man in his forties with multiple sclerosis. DNA of the CDR3: TGCGCCAGCAGTTGGGCAGGGCTGTCAGAGCAGTACTTC. This codes for CASSWAGLSEQYF.